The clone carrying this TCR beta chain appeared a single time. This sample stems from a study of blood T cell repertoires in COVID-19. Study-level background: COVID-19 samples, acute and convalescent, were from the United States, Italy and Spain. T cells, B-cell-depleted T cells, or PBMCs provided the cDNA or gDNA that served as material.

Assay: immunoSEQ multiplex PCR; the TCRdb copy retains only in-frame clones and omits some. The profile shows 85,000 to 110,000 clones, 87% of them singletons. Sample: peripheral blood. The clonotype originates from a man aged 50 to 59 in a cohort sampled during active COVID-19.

CDR3 sequence: CASSERAGRSTDTQYF. The DNA of the CDR3 is TGCGCCAGCAGCGAGCGGGCAGGGAGGTCCACAGATACGCAGTATTTT. The chain employs TRBV5-1 and TRBJ2-3; possible D gene TRBD2, 6 bases. Germline CDR1 SGHRS, CDR2 YFSETQ. V was clipped by 4 bases and J by 2 bases, with 17 bases between them. This CDR3 comprises 16 residues.